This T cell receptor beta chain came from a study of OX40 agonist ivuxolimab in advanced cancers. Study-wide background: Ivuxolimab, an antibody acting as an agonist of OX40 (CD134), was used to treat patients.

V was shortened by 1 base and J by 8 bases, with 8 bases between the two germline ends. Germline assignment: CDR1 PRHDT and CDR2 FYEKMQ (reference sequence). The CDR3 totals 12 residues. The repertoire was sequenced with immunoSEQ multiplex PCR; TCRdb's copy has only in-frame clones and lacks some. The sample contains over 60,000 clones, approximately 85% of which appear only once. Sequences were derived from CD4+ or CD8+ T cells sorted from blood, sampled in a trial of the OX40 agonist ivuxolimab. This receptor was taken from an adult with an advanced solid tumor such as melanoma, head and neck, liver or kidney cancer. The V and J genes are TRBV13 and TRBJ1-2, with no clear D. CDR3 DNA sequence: TGTGCCAGCAGCTTAGTGGGCCAGGGCTACACCTTC. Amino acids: CASSLVGQGYTF.